The text below deals with one T cell receptor beta chain. Its antigen is currently not known. Per-nucleotide qualities are absent, and no much larger clonotype sits a single base away. This entry comes from a study of cytomegalovirus exposure and HLA in healthy donors (dated by TCRdb to 2016 to 2017). About the full investigation: A later analysis indicated that the 90 to 150 validation repertoires were generated on the platform also employed for the approximately 670 repertoires of the first cohort. In addition to the first cohort of 666 subjects, a separate validation cohort of over 90 different subjects was used. To predict cytomegalovirus infection status, the study combined high-throughput TCR immunosequencing, statistical association of individual TCRs with disease status, and machine learning. The study was designed to test whether signatures of past pathogen exposure could be identified by cataloging public T cell receptors. Broader findings and caveats from the paper: Of the cluster scores, 85% to 95% were above 0 in a later analysis, which found that TCRs clustered in the first cohort also tended to co-occur in the 120 or so validation repertoires. The classifier was reported to diagnose cytomegalovirus status with high specificity and sensitivity in both the original cohort and the validation cohort. Three of the identified cytomegalovirus-associated TCR beta chains were confirmed in vitro to be specific for cytomegalovirus antigens. The authors suggested that the approach could potentially be generalized to other disease states and immunological phenotypes. All 110 or so repertoires were used to score co-occurrence in the validation cohort in a later analysis, because that analysis had no HLA typing for the cohort. A total of roughly 160 TCR beta chains were listed by the study as associated with cytomegalovirus. Across donors, most TCR sequences were observed very rarely, whereas some public TCRs were present in many individuals.

The CDR3 measures 15 amino acids from cysteine to phenylalanine. CDR3 DNA is the only sequence kept; it has 45 bases, read in frame from the first base. The germline V gene (reference sequence) gives CDR1 as SGHNT and CDR2 as YYREEE. Ends trimmed: V by 4 bases, J by 3 bases; bases unmatched to a gene: 9. The donors belonged to the validation cohort of roughly 120 subjects, which was separate from the approximately 680-subject first cohort. To prepare the library, the immunoSEQ multiplex PCR assay was applied. In the original analysis: A statistical classification framework was built to diagnose cytomegalovirus status from the catalog of TCR beta chain sequences. Sourced from immuneACCESS, this table was stored by TCRdb with only in-frame sequences that have V and J called. A share of the clones is absent; for the studies checked, an unresolved V gene accounts for under half, and the remainder has no known explanation. V and J calls and clone size are given by that table; D and trimming were obtained from the DNA. Recorded for this sample are fewer than 400,000 clones; roughly 85% of them occurred a single time. Of the sample, 0.84% is held by the ten largest clones.

The rearrangement joined TRBV5-4 to TRBJ1-1; 7 bases in between match TRBD1. Specimen: PBMCs. The source of this sequence is a young woman in good health and CMV-seronegative. DNA sequence: TGTGCCAGCAGCCACCCGGGACAGTTGGACACTGAAGCTTTCTTT. It translates as CASSHPGQLDTEAFF.